The clone carrying this TCR beta chain appeared once. The target antigen is unknown. Time point indicated: blood 4 weeks post-SBRT, at nephrectomy. Treatment in this sample: 15 Gy SBRT to primary tumor, nephrectomy 4 weeks later. Clear cell pathology was present in this patient's renal cell carcinoma. This CDR3 comprises 14 residues. With 6 bases clipped from V and 2 bases from J, the junction kept 7 bases outside the gene matches. Germline V gene lookup returns CDR1 SGDLS and CDR2 YYNGEE. Libraries were prepared by immunoSEQ multiplex PCR; TCRdb keeps only in-frame clonotypes and omits some of them. The sample has around 170,000 clones; less than 90% are singletons. This entry is derived from a study of radiation and T cells in renal cell carcinoma. General study points: Without pretreatment biopsies, baseline tumor clonotype presence was undetermined.

This chain links TRBV9 with TRBJ1-2; 7 nucleotides agree with TRBD1. This TCR was recovered from a woman aged 50 to 60 with renal cell carcinoma. This specimen was blood, taken from a patient whose treatment included radiotherapy and nephrectomy. CDR3 bases: TGTGCCAGCAACAACAGGGGCAGAAACTATGGCTACACCTTC. This gives the protein CASNNRGRNYGYTF.